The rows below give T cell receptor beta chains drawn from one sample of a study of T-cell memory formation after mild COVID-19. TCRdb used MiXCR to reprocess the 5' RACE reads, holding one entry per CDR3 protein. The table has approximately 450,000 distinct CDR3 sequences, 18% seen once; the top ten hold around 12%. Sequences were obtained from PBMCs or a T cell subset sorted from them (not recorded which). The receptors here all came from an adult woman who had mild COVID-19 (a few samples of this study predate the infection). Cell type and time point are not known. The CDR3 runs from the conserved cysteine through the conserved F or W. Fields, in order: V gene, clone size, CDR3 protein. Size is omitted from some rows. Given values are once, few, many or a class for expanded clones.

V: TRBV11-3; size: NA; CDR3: CASSRTDRHTDTQYF
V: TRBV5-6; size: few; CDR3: CASSLGPSVVNTIYF
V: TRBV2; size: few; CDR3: CASSDLPRDSHYGYTF
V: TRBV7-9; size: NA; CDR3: CASSLGWQHQETQYF
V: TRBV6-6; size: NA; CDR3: CASSRTGGDYEQYF
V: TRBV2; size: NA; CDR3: CASSAPPDRVQETQYF
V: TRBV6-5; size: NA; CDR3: CASSYPSSGGDDTQYF
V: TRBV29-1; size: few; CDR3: CSVDMLTGTEAFF
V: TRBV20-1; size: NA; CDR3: CSASSGAIFEQYF
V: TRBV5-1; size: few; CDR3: CASSLGLAVPGYEQYF
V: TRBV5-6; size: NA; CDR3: CASSSGQGLNSGANVLTF
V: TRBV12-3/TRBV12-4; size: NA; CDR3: CASSIPGEATQYF
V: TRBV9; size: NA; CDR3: CASSVGLADNEQFF
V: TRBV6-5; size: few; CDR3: CASSSPGGPNTGELFF
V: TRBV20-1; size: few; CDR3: CSALGLLYNEQFF
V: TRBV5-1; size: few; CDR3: CASSLELAGVGEQYF